Listed below are T cell receptor beta chains from one sample, sequenced in a study of Ad26.COV2.S vaccination and SARS-CoV-2 variants. Data came from immunoSEQ multiplex PCR; TCRdb stores just in-frame clones and leaves some out. The profile shows roughly 350,000 clones, 80% to 90% of them singletons. The specimen was peripheral blood, collected in a trial of Ad26.COV2.S vaccine versus placebo. The receptors were gathered from a person between 18 and 60 years old who received the Ad26.COV2.S COVID-19 vaccine or a placebo. Each CDR3 is given with its conserved first and last residue. D genes are given only for firm matches. The size of a clone is reported for some rows only, either as once, few or many, or as a class for expanded clones.

j_call d_call clone_size v_call cdr3_nt cdr3_aa
TRBJ1-5 NA NA TRBV12-5 TGTGCTAGTGGTTCCCTACTCAATCAGCCCCAGCATTTT CASGSLLNQPQHF
TRBJ1-1 TRBD1 NA TRBV30 TGTGCCTGGAAGGACAGGGGTAGGACTGAAGCTTTCTTT CAWKDRGRTEAFF
TRBJ2-3 TRBD2 NA TRBV9 TGTGCCAGCAGCGAAAGCGGGAGGAGCACAGATACGCAGTATTTT CASSESGRSTDTQYF
TRBJ2-1 TRBD2 NA TRBV2 TGTGCCAGCAGTGAATTCACCGGGACTACCTCCGAGCAGTTCTTC CASSEFTGTTSEQFF
TRBJ1-2 NA NA TRBV7-9 TGTGCCAGCAGCTCGAAGACTTTGGAGCCTAACTATGGCTACACCTTC CASSSKTLEPNYGYTF
TRBJ2-3 NA NA TRBV6-1 TGTGCCAGCAGTGACCACCCGTGGGCAGATACGCAGTATTTT CASSDHPWADTQYF
TRBJ2-2 NA NA TRBV21-1 TGTGCCAGCAGCAAAGTGGGCGGCCCATTCACCGGGGAGCTGTTTTTT CASSKVGGPFTGELFF
TRBJ2-1 TRBD2 few TRBV6-5 TGTGCCAGCAGACTTAGCGGGGGGGCCTACAATGAGCAGTTCTTC CASRLSGGAYNEQFF
TRBJ1-2 NA NA TRBV4-1 TGCGCCAGCAGCCAACTACAAGACTATGGCTACACCTTC CASSQLQDYGYTF
TRBJ1-4 TRBD1 NA TRBV6-5 TGTGCCAGCAGTTACGAGGGACAGGGGGACGAAAAACTGTTTTTT CASSYEGQGDEKLFF
TRBJ1-1 NA NA TRBV2 TGTGCCAGCAGTGCGAGCGAGAACACTGAAGCTTTCTTT CASSASENTEAFF
TRBJ2-2 NA NA TRBV6-4 TGTGCCAGCAGTGACGTCGCGAACACCGGGGAGCTGTTTTTT CASSDVANTGELFF
TRBJ2-2 TRBD2 NA TRBV7-3 TGTGCCAGCAGCCCACTAGCGGGGACGAACACCGGGGAGCTGTTTTTT CASSPLAGTNTGELFF
TRBJ2-1 NA NA TRBV29-1 TGCAGCGCAGAGGACATCCCTCGGGGCCTGTACAATGAGCAGTTCTTC CSAEDIPRGLYNEQFF
TRBJ2-7 TRBD1 NA TRBV5-8 TGTGCCATCCCGGGACAGGGGTCTCGCGAGCAGTACTTC CAIPGQGSREQYF
TRBJ2-3 NA NA TRBV27 TGTGCCAGCAGCCGAAGGGGGGTTACAGATACGCAGTATTTT CASSRRGVTDTQYF
TRBJ1-2 NA NA TRBV9 TGTGCCAGCAGCTCGGGCACGGATCTTTTTCGAGGTGGCTACACCTTC CASSSGTDLFRGGYTF
TRBJ1-4 NA NA TRBV2 TGTGCCAGCAGTTCAGGGGACTCAACTAATGAAAAACTGTTTTTT CASSSGDSTNEKLFF
TRBJ2-1 NA NA TRBV7-3 TGTGCCAGCGCCCGTCTAATCGGAAGTGAGCAGTTCTTC CASARLIGSEQFF
TRBJ1-1 NA NA TRBV7-2 TGTGCCAGCAGCTCCCTAGGGGGGGGGAACACTGAAGCTTTCTTT CASSSLGGGNTEAFF
TRBJ1-1 NA NA TRBV28 TGTGCCAGCAGTTTATCTACAAGGGCAGGGGCGTTGAGCACTGAAGCTTTCTTT CASSLSTRAGALSTEAFF
TRBJ2-7 NA NA TRBV29-1 TGCAGCGTTGAATTGGTTGACAAGACCTACGAGCAGTACTTC CSVELVDKTYEQYF
TRBJ2-7 NA once TRBV6-5 TGTGCCAGCAGTCAGTGGCAGGCAGGTTACGAGCAGTACTTC CASSQWQAGYEQYF
TRBJ1-4 TRBD1 NA TRBV18 TGTGCCAGCTCGGACAGACAGGGGGCGAATCTTCCTAATGAAAAACTGTTTTTT CASSDRQGANLPNEKLFF
TRBJ1-2 TRBD1 few TRBV14 TGTGCCAGCACCAAGGGACAGGGCTATGGCTACACCTTC CASTKGQGYGYTF
TRBJ1-4 NA once TRBV30 TGTGCCTGGAGTATAGACAGGAATGGGGAAAAACTGTTTTTT CAWSIDRNGEKLFF